The 7 T cell receptor beta chains reported below all come from one sample, sequenced in a study of blood T cell repertoires in COVID-19. Repertoires were generated with immunoSEQ multiplex PCR, while TCRdb's copy carries only in-frame clones and drops some. The data show some 220,000 clones, around four fifths seen once. Material: peripheral blood. The receptors were sampled from a woman between 55 and 75 years old with active or convalescent COVID-19.

J is TRBJ2-1 and V is TRBV19; 13 bases fit TRBD2. The length of the CDR3 is 14 residues. Unmatched junction bases numbered 7, after V lost 9 bases and J lost 8 bases. The germline V gene has CDR1 LNHDA and CDR2 SQIVND (reference sequence). The CDR3 region has the DNA TGTGCCAGCACACTAGCGGGGGGGCCCTATGAGCAGTTCTTC. Amino acid sequence: CASTLAGGPYEQFF.

This chain connects TRBV28 to TRBJ2-7; D not certain. The CDR3 runs 15 residues. CDR1 and CDR2 from the germline V gene are MDHEN and SYDVKM. Trimming removed 1 base at V and 0 bases at J, with 10 bases between. DNA for the CDR3: TGTGCCAGCAGTTTATTTGGCAGAAGCTCCTACGAGCAGTACGTC. Its translation is CASSLFGRSSYEQYV.

This rearrangement joins TRBV7-2 to TRBJ1-3, with a possible D match to TRBD1 (5 bases). This CDR3 is built from 14 residues. Per the germline V gene, CDR1 is SGHTA and CDR2 is FQGNSA. The germline V and J ends were trimmed by 6 bases and 2 bases, with 11 bases remaining between them. For the CDR3, the DNA is TGTGCCAGCAGTCCCTCCAGGGCTGGAAACACCATATATTTT. Translating gives CASSPSRAGNTIYF.

V and J are TRBV4-1 and TRBJ2-7; 8 nucleotides match TRBD2. The CDR3 is made up of 16 amino acids. CDR1 MGHRA and CDR2 YSYEKL come from the germline V gene. Trimming removed 0 bases from V and 2 bases from J; junction bases left unmatched: 6. CDR3 sequence reads: CASSQEYSGRAYEQYF. For the CDR3, the DNA is TGCGCCAGCAGCCAAGAGTACAGCGGGAGAGCCTACGAGCAGTACTTC.

Only one count was recorded for this clone. The chain employs TRBV7-9 and TRBJ1-2, with TRBD1 matching over 7 bases. The CDR3 is 14 residues long. CDR1 is SEHNR and CDR2 is FQNEAQ in the germline V gene (reference sequence). The V segment lost 1 base and the J segment 8 bases; nucleotides outside the gene matches: 7. This CDR3 is CASSLGGRGKGYTF. CDR3 in DNA: TGTGCCAGCAGCTTAGGAGGCAGGGGGAAAGGCTACACCTTC. Filled out from reference TRBV7-9 and TRBJ1-2, the complete variable domain reads DTGVSQNPRHKITKRGQNVTFRCDPISEHNRLYWYRQTLGQGPEFLTYFQNEAQLEKSRLLSDRFSAERPKGSFSTLEIQRTEQGDSAMYLCASSLGGRGKGYTFGSGTRLTVV.

V gene TRBV5-4 combines with J gene TRBJ1-3; the D gene is possibly TRBD1 (6 bases). Germline CDR1 reads SGHNT; CDR2 reads YYREEE (reference sequence). Trimming cost V 0 bases and J 0 bases, with 7 bases left between them. CDR3 size: 15 residues. The CDR3 is CASSLVGGSGNTIYF. The CDR3 DNA sequence: TGTGCCAGCAGCTTGGTAGGGGGCTCTGGAAACACCATATATTTT.

The rearrangement uses TRBV30 and TRBJ1-1, with TRBD1 as a possible D gene (5 bases). The V gene lost 0 bases and the J gene lost 3 bases, with 11 bases spanning the gap. Germline V gene lookup returns CDR1 GTSNPN and CDR2 SVGIG (reference sequence). This CDR3 is 14 amino acids long. The DNA for the CDR3 is TGTGCCTGGAGTGTATCACAGGCGGACACTGAAGCTTTCTTT. This translates into CAWSVSQADTEAFF.